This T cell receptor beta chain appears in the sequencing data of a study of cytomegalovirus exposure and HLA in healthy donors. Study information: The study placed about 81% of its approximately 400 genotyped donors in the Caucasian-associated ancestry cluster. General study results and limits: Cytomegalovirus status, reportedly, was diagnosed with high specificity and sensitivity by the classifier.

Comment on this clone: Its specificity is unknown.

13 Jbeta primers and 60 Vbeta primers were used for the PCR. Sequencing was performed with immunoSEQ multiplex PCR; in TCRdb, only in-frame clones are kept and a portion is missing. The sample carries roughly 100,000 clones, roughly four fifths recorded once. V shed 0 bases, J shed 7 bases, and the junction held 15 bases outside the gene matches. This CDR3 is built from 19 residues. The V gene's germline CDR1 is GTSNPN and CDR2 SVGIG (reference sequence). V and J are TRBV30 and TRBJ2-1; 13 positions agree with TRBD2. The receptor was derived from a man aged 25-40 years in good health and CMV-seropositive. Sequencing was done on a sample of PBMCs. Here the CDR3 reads CAWSVFPPRTSGSLNEQFF. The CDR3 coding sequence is TGTGCCTGGAGTGTATTCCCCCCCCGGACTAGCGGGAGTCTGAATGAGCAGTTCTTC.